This is a list of T cell receptor beta chains from one sample in a study of cytomegalovirus exposure and HLA in healthy donors. Profiled with immunoSEQ multiplex PCR; TCRdb holds only in-frame clones, not every one. The sample yields approximately 97,000 clones, about four fifths seen once. Input material: PBMCs. These TCRs come from a man aged 35-49 years in good health and CMV-seropositive. The CDR3 runs from the conserved cysteine through the conserved F or W. Fields, in order: clone size, J gene, V gene, D gene, CDR3 protein, CDR3 DNA. D genes are given only for firm matches. Only part of the rows carry a size: once, few, many, or a class if the clone is expanded.

clone_size: few; j_call: TRBJ1-3; v_call: TRBV9; d_call: TRBD1; cdr3_aa: CASSAGQGFGNTIYF; cdr3_nt: TGTGCCAGCAGCGCGGGACAGGGATTTGGAAACACCATATATTTT
clone_size: -; j_call: TRBJ1-5; v_call: TRBV28; d_call: TRBD1; cdr3_aa: CASIGDRGRWVGQPQHF; cdr3_nt: TGTGCCAGCATCGGGGACAGGGGGCGGTGGGTGGGTCAGCCCCAGCATTTT
clone_size: -; j_call: TRBJ1-4; v_call: TRBV7-2; d_call: -; cdr3_aa: CASSLGGVGEKLFF; cdr3_nt: TGTGCCAGCAGCTTAGGGGGAGTGGGGGAAAAACTGTTTTTT
clone_size: -; j_call: TRBJ2-5; v_call: TRBV18; d_call: -; cdr3_aa: CASAGQETQYF; cdr3_nt: TGTGCCAGCGCAGGACAAGAGACCCAGTACTTC
clone_size: -; j_call: TRBJ2-7; v_call: TRBV5-1; d_call: -; cdr3_aa: CASSLEAGMDEQYF; cdr3_nt: TGCGCCAGCAGCTTGGAAGCAGGGATGGACGAGCAGTACTTC
clone_size: -; j_call: TRBJ1-2; v_call: TRBV10-3; d_call: -; cdr3_aa: CAISERPESYGYTF; cdr3_nt: TGTGCCATCAGTGAACGCCCGGAGAGCTATGGCTACACCTTC
clone_size: -; j_call: TRBJ2-5; v_call: TRBV11-2; d_call: -; cdr3_aa: CASSLTLDETQYF; cdr3_nt: TGTGCCAGCAGCTTAACCCTAGATGAGACCCAGTACTTC
clone_size: -; j_call: TRBJ2-3; v_call: TRBV5-1; d_call: -; cdr3_aa: CASSRSSRGSTDTQYF; cdr3_nt: TGCGCCAGCAGTCGATCCTCCAGGGGCAGCACAGATACGCAGTATTTT
clone_size: once; j_call: TRBJ2-5; v_call: TRBV4-2; d_call: -; cdr3_aa: CASGHGSATGETQYF; cdr3_nt: TGTGCCAGCGGCCACGGTTCAGCTACGGGGGAGACCCAGTACTTC
clone_size: few; j_call: TRBJ2-1; v_call: TRBV6-6; d_call: -; cdr3_aa: CASSYSRLYNEQFF; cdr3_nt: TGTGCCAGCAGTTACTCGCGCCTCTACAATGAGCAGTTCTTC
clone_size: once; j_call: TRBJ1-2; v_call: TRBV30; d_call: -; cdr3_aa: CAWGVDSNGYTF; cdr3_nt: TGTGCCTGGGGAGTAGACAGTAATGGCTACACCTTC
clone_size: once; j_call: TRBJ2-3; v_call: TRBV13; d_call: -; cdr3_aa: CASSFQAFSSPDTQYF; cdr3_nt: TGTGCCAGCAGCTTCCAGGCGTTCTCCAGCCCAGATACGCAGTATTTT
clone_size: -; j_call: TRBJ1-5; v_call: TRBV5-8; d_call: -; cdr3_aa: CASSLLVGAGNQPQHF; cdr3_nt: TGTGCCAGCAGCTTGTTAGTGGGGGCTGGCAATCAGCCCCAGCATTTT
clone_size: -; j_call: TRBJ2-1; v_call: TRBV4-1; d_call: -; cdr3_aa: CASSLRSSYNEQFF; cdr3_nt: TGCGCCAGCAGCCTACGTAGCTCCTACAATGAGCAGTTCTTC
clone_size: -; j_call: TRBJ2-1; v_call: TRBV2; d_call: TRBD2; cdr3_aa: CASLGGLAGGNEQFF; cdr3_nt: TGTGCCAGCCTGGGCGGACTAGCGGGAGGGAATGAGCAGTTCTTC
clone_size: -; j_call: TRBJ2-2; v_call: TRBV19; d_call: -; cdr3_aa: CASSIDLLELFF; cdr3_nt: TGTGCCAGTAGTATAGATCTCCTGGAGCTGTTTTTT
clone_size: once; j_call: TRBJ1-6; v_call: TRBV27; d_call: TRBD1; cdr3_aa: CASRPSRVDRGNSPLHF; cdr3_nt: TGTGCCAGCAGACCATCCCGCGTGGACAGGGGAAATTCACCCCTCCACTTT
clone_size: -; j_call: TRBJ2-3; v_call: TRBV9; d_call: -; cdr3_aa: CAINRERTDTQYF; cdr3_nt: TGTGCCATAAATCGGGAGAGGACAGATACGCAGTATTTT
clone_size: -; j_call: TRBJ2-5; v_call: TRBV10-2; d_call: TRBD2; cdr3_aa: CASKLAGAGYQETQYF; cdr3_nt: TGCGCCAGCAAACTAGCGGGGGCCGGGTACCAAGAGACCCAGTACTTC
clone_size: -; j_call: TRBJ2-7; v_call: TRBV4-2; d_call: -; cdr3_aa: CASSQDSPGSGLAYEQYF; cdr3_nt: TGTGCCAGCAGCCAAGATTCGCCAGGTAGCGGCTTAGCCTACGAGCAGTACTTC
clone_size: -; j_call: TRBJ1-4; v_call: TRBV5-4; d_call: TRBD1; cdr3_aa: CASSANRGTNEKLFF; cdr3_nt: TGTGCCAGCAGCGCCAACAGGGGCACTAATGAAAAACTGTTTTTT
clone_size: -; j_call: TRBJ1-1; v_call: TRBV5-1; d_call: -; cdr3_aa: CASSSPDRYEAFF; cdr3_nt: TGCGCCAGCAGCTCCCCTGACAGGTATGAAGCTTTCTTT
clone_size: -; j_call: TRBJ1-5; v_call: TRBV6-6; d_call: -; cdr3_aa: CASSFTAINQPQHF; cdr3_nt: TGTGCCAGCAGTTTCACAGCCATCAATCAGCCCCAGCATTTT